This T cell receptor (beta chain) was captured in a study of molecular identifiers for immune sequencing clone quantification. CDR3 length equals 11 residues. The germline CDR1 and CDR2 sequences are SEHNR and FQNEAQ (reference sequence). The germline V and J ends were trimmed by 7 bases and 10 bases, with 11 bases remaining between them. TCRdb re-called the PCR reads with MiXCR, one entry per CDR3 protein. The table shows fewer than 75,000 distinct CDR3 sequences, with about a sixth occurring only once. The sequence derives from a human donor in good health. Some libraries in this study had Jurkat cell RNA spiked in. The sample comprised naive CD8+ T cells from blood, with Jurkat cell RNA spiked in. Indicated subset: FACS-sorted CD8+CD4-CCR7+CD45RA+ naive T cells. The V call is TRBV7-9, the J call TRBJ2-1; weak D call: TRBD2 (5 bases). In DNA form, the CDR3 reads TGTGCCAGCACCACGGAGGTAGAGCAGTTCTTC. Protein product: CASTTEVEQFF.